This section outlines one TCR beta chain sequence together with its context. Its target is not known. The sample originates from a study of cytomegalovirus exposure and HLA in healthy donors. Study results and limitations: The listing of roughly 160 TCR beta chains classed them as cytomegalovirus-associated.

It was with 60 Vbeta and 13 Jbeta primers that the PCR ran. Clones were sequenced by immunoSEQ multiplex PCR, and TCRdb holds only the in-frame ones, with some missing. The profile shows 210,000 or so clones, around 87% of them singletons. The sequence came from a man aged 30 to 45 in good health and CMV-seronegative. The specimen sequenced was PBMCs.

The DNA for the CDR3 is TGTGCCAGTACCCGAGGGACAGGGTTCGAAGAGACCCAGTACTTC. It specifies CASTRGTGFEETQYF. The chain links TRBV19 to TRBJ2-5; 9 positions agree with TRBD1. The CDR3 is 15 amino acids. The germline gives CDR1 LNHDA, CDR2 SQIVND (reference sequence). After removal of 7 bases from V and 3 bases from J, the junction contained 9 bases not matched to a gene.